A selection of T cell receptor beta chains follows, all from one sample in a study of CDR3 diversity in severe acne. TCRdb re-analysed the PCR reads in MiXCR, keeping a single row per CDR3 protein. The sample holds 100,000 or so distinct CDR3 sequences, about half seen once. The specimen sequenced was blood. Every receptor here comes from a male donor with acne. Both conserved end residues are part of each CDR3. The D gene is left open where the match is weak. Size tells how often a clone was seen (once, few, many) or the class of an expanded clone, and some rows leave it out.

CATSVRQGETQYF TGTGCCACCAGCGTACGACAGGGGGAGACCCAGTACTTC - TRBD1 TRBJ2-5 TRBV15
CASSAGRSYTF TGTGCCAGCAGCGCGGGGAGGAGCTACACCTTC - - TRBJ1-2 TRBV9
CVGSLGLAVQETQYF TGTGTCGGCAGCCTGGGACTAGCGGTCCAAGAGACCCAGTATTTC - TRBD2 TRBJ2-5 TRBV7-3
CASSLSIGTVYGYTF TGTGCCAGCAGTTTATCGATCGGGACGGTCTATGGCTACACCTTC many - TRBJ1-2 TRBV27
CASSESREQYF TGTGCCAGCAGTGAATCCCGGGAGCAGTACTTC - - TRBJ2-7 TRBV25-1
CASSHAPGQGVGEQYF TGTGCCAGCAGCCATGCACCTGGACAGGGGGTGGGAGAGCAGTACTTC many TRBD1 TRBJ2-7 TRBV12-3/TRBV12-4
CAWSVSPPRSLEQFF TGTGCCTGGAGTGTATCCCCCCCCCGATCCCTTGAGCAGTTCTTC few - TRBJ2-1 TRBV30
CASSERDFGANVLTF TGTGCCAGCAGTGAAAGGGACTTTGGGGCCAACGTCCTGACTTTC - - TRBJ2-6 TRBV2
CASSERGNTGAFF TGTGCCAGCAGTGAACGGGGGAACACTGGAGCTTTCTTT - - TRBJ1-1 TRBV25-1
CASSSPPSSGPLGQYF TGTGCCAGCAGCTCCCCCCCTTCTAGCGGGCCCCTCGGGCAGTACTTC - TRBD2 TRBJ2-7 TRBV7-3
CASSYKTGSTYGYTF TGTGCCAGCAGTTACAAGACCGGCTCGACCTATGGCTACACCTTC - - TRBJ1-2 TRBV2
CASSGTGTGSQYEQYF TGTGCCAGTAGTGGTACCGGGACAGGGAGTCAATACGAGCAGTACTTC - TRBD1 TRBJ2-7 TRBV19
CASKTVNSYEQYF TGTGCCAGCAAGACAGTGAACTCCTACGAGCAGTACTTC many - TRBJ2-7 TRBV6-5
CASRNGVSEAFF TGTGCCAGCAGAAACGGGGTGTCTGAAGCTTTCTTT - - TRBJ1-1 TRBV25-1
CASSRSETDTQYF TGTGCCAGCAGCCGCAGCGAAACAGATACGCAGTATTTT - - TRBJ2-3 TRBV5-6
CASSSRPGTGHYGYTF TGTGCCAGCAGCTCCCGGCCCGGGACAGGGCACTATGGCTACACCTTC many TRBD1 TRBJ1-2 TRBV7-9
CASSEVLAAGSEQYF TGCGCCAGCAGTGAGGTTCTAGCGGCAGGCTCCGAGCAGTACTTC - TRBD2 TRBJ2-7 TRBV10-2
CASSQEGTVVTDTQYF TGTGCCAGCAGCCAAGAGGGGACAGTCGTCACAGATACGCAGTATTTT - TRBD1 TRBJ2-3 TRBV4-2
CASSTRLGNTGELFF TGTGCCAGCAGCACCCGACTAGGGAACACCGGGGAGCTGTTTTTT many - TRBJ2-2 TRBV7-2
CAISESSPGTGEYGYTF TGTGCCATCAGTGAGTCGTCACCCGGGACAGGGGAATATGGCTACACCTTC - TRBD1 TRBJ1-2 TRBV10-3
CSAPPGGSQETQYF TGCAGCGCGCCGCCGGGAGGCTCACAAGAGACCCAGTACTTC - TRBD2 TRBJ2-5 TRBV29-1
CASSVAGFDYGYTF TGTGCCAGCAGCGTAGCAGGGTTTGACTATGGCTACACCTTC many - TRBJ1-2 TRBV9
CASSLAVARVGEQYF TGCGCCAGCAGCTTGGCAGTTGCCAGGGTAGGCGAGCAGTACTTC many - TRBJ2-7 TRBV5-1
CASSLMAGTDTQYF TGTGCCAGCAGCTTAATGGCGGGCACAGATACGCAGTATTTT - - TRBJ2-3 TRBV7-8
CASSLQEAGGYEQYF TGTGCCAGCAGCTTACAGGAGGCAGGAGGCTACGAGCAGTACTTC many - TRBJ2-7 TRBV7-9
CASSLSRGKDTQYF TGTGCCAGCAGTTTAAGCAGGGGGAAAGATACGCAGTATTTT - TRBD1 TRBJ2-3 TRBV27
CASSLSAASTYEQYF TGTGCTAGCAGCTTATCAGCGGCTAGCACCTACGAGCAGTACTTC - - TRBJ2-7 TRBV7-9
CASSTWGGDDYGYTF TGTGCCAGTAGCACATGGGGCGGAGATGACTATGGCTACACCTTC - - TRBJ1-2 TRBV19
CASSSRTDSRPYEQYF TGTGCCAGCAGCTCCCGGACCGACTCCCGCCCCTACGAGCAGTACTTC - - TRBJ2-7 TRBV7-9
CASSYADRVNTIYF TGCGCCAGCAGCTATGCGGACAGGGTAAACACCATATATTTT few TRBD1 TRBJ1-3 TRBV4-3
CASRSGSSTDTQYF TGTGCCAGCAGGAGCGGGAGCAGCACAGATACGCAGTATTTT - TRBD2 TRBJ2-3 TRBV9
CASRLTSGRWADTQYF TGTGCCAGCAGGCTAACTAGCGGGAGATGGGCAGATACGCAGTATTTT - TRBD2 TRBJ2-3 TRBV7-9
CASRDWEKLFF TGCGCCAGCCGGGACTGGGAAAAACTGTTTTTT - - TRBJ1-4 TRBV4-1
CASSLEGTGELFF TGTGCCAGCAGCTTAGAGGGAACCGGGGAGCTGTTTTTT medium-sized - TRBJ2-2 TRBV7-2